This is a list of T cell receptor beta chains from one sample in a study of human T cells and chemical hapten exposure. TCRdb re-analysed the RACE reads in MiXCR, keeping a single row per CDR3 protein. The table shows more than 300,000 distinct CDR3 sequences, with about 5% occurring only once. The sample consisted of whole blood, taken in connection with sensitization to the hapten diphenylcyclopropenone (DPC). The receptor source for this set is a woman aged 18-29 years with alopecia areata. Some clones in this sample may be carry-over from other donors' samples. Both conserved end residues are part of each CDR3. Each record gives: V gene, clone size, J gene, CDR3 protein. Clone sizes are given selectively: once, few, many, or a class where the clone is expanded.

>TRBV6-2/TRBV6-3|few|TRBJ2-7
CASRDLTREQYF
>TRBV29-1|many|TRBJ1-4
CSVQVQGREKLFF
>TRBV7-9|NA|TRBJ2-3
CASSSLRGTDTQYF
>TRBV5-1|few|TRBJ1-1
CASSPGLTGVNTEAFF
>TRBV4-3|NA|TRBJ2-5
CASSQDHRISPQYF
>TRBV7-2|NA|TRBJ2-3
CASSLGRGGRTDTQYF
>TRBV4-1|many|TRBJ1-1
CASSQVGSGKAFF
>TRBV6-2/TRBV6-3|NA|TRBJ1-1
CASSMRFTEAFF
>TRBV6-2/TRBV6-3|many|TRBJ2-1
CASSSAGLSYNEQFF
>TRBV12-3/TRBV12-4|many|TRBJ1-1
CASRSRLKDRVRGTRNTEAFF
>TRBV7-2|NA|TRBJ2-5
CASSSYSGGETQYF
>TRBV9|few|TRBJ1-5
CASSAIMDRARLSNQPQHF
>TRBV13|many|TRBJ2-7
CASSPRGGEQYF
>TRBV6-5|NA|TRBJ1-4
CASSYSAGAGQEKLFF
>TRBV20-1|few|TRBJ2-7
CSATPLRDNYEQYF
>TRBV11-2|many|TRBJ2-2
CASSPSPLNTGELFF
>TRBV27|many|TRBJ2-5
CASSFDREETQYF
>TRBV6-1|many|TRBJ2-5
CASSEGLGRGETQYF
>TRBV9|NA|TRBJ1-6
CASSATGSGNSPLHF
>TRBV6-5|few|TRBJ1-5
CASSSGRESNQPQHF
>TRBV25-1|few|TRBJ2-5
CASSRTGGFETQYF
>TRBV6-2/TRBV6-3|many|TRBJ1-5
CASRSDGPPQHF
>TRBV12-3/TRBV12-4|NA|TRBJ1-2
CASSPGYYGYTF